One and the same sample provided the 11 T cell receptor beta chains below, sequenced in a study of blood T cell repertoires in COVID-19. Profiling relied on immunoSEQ multiplex PCR, and the TCRdb table lists in-frame clones only, not all of them. The sample records 130,000 to 150,000 clones, roughly 87% being singletons. Sequenced input: peripheral blood. The receptor source for this set is a woman in her forties or fifties with acute or convalescent COVID-19.

The chain is built from TRBV12-5 and TRBJ1-2, with D uncertain. Germline values: CDR1 LGHNT, CDR2 FRNRAP. CDR3 length: 14 residues. V lost 0 bases to trimming and J lost 4 bases, with 9 bases between them. The CDR3 sequence is CASGLVEVVYGYTF. CDR3 nucleotide sequence: TGTGCTAGTGGTTTGGTGGAGGTCGTCTATGGCTACACCTTC.

This chain joins TRBV7-3 and TRBJ2-7; 15 nucleotides agree with TRBD2. The germline V gene encodes CDR1 SGHTA and CDR2 FQGTGA. The CDR3 covers 16 residues. The J segment lost 5 bases and the V segment lost 4 bases, leaving 6 bases of the junction unmatched. The CDR3 here is CASSSRTSGRGDEQYF. The DNA for the CDR3 is TGTGCCAGCAGCTCCCGGACTAGCGGGAGGGGAGACGAGCAGTACTTC.

This sequence joins TRBV11-3 and TRBJ2-2, with 8 nucleotides matching TRBD1. J lost 1 base, V lost 1 base, and 8 bases had no gene match. CDR1 and CDR2 from the germline V gene are SGHNT and YENEEA. CDR3 length: 18 amino acids. CDR3 amino acids: CASSLGNSGTGNTGELFF. In DNA form, the CDR3 reads TGTGCCAGCAGCTTAGGCAACTCCGGGACAGGGAACACCGGGGAGCTGTTTTTT.

CDR3 sequence: CASTHQTGGNTGELFF. CDR3 DNA: TGTGCCAGCACTCACCAAACGGGTGGGAACACCGGGGAGCTGTTTTTT. The chain carries TRBV5-4 and TRBJ2-2; D gene unclear. V shed 6 bases and J shed 1 base, with 16 bases lying between them. The length of the CDR3 is 16 residues. Per germline, CDR1 SGHNT and CDR2 YYREEE (reference sequence).

The chain has TRBV4-1 and TRBJ2-4; weak D call: TRBD2 (5 bases). V gave up 1 base and J gave up 6 bases, with 7 bases separating them. CDR1 is MGHRA, CDR2 YSYEKL, per germline. The CDR3 is 13 residues long. The CDR3 sequence is CASSQAAGNIQYF. CDR3 sequence (DNA): TGCGCCAGCAGCCAAGCCGCGGGAAACATTCAGTACTTC.

V usage is TRBV19 and J usage is TRBJ2-7; a possible D gene is TRBD1 (6 bases). Trimming pared 10 bases from V and 4 bases from J, leaving 20 bases between. The germline V gene encodes CDR1 LNHDA and CDR2 SQIVND (reference sequence). The CDR3 totals 14 residues. DNA for the CDR3: TGTGCCACCACCCGACAGGCCGGATCATACGAGCAGTACTTC. Protein: CATTRQAGSYEQYF.

This clone was seen repeatedly, ten times or more. This chain links TRBV2 with TRBJ2-7, with D possibly being TRBD1 (5 bases). The length of the CDR3 is 13 residues. The V end was cut by 1 base, the J end by 10 bases, with 14 bases between. The V gene's germline CDR1 is SNHLY and CDR2 FYNNEI. CDR3 loop: CASSEVNRCQQYF. In DNA form, the CDR3 reads TGTGCCAGCAGTGAAGTTAACAGGTGTCAACAGTACTTC.

The rearrangement joins TRBV3-1 (or the pseudogene TRBV3-2) to TRBJ1-1, with TRBD1 matching 8 bases. There are 15 residues in the CDR3. Losses at the gene ends were 4 bases for V and 5 bases for J; bases not matched to a gene: 9. Germline V CDR1 and CDR2: LGHDT, YNNKEL (reference sequence). The CDR3 DNA reads TGTGCCAGCAGCCGACAGACAGGGGTTGTAACTGAAGCTTTCTTT. Protein: CASSRQTGVVTEAFF.

The chain combines TRBV29-1 with TRBJ1-1; D is perhaps TRBD1 (5 bases). Germline V CDR1 and CDR2: SQVTM, ANQGSEA. This CDR3 spans 13 amino acids. Trimming removed 8 bases from V and 2 bases from J, with 15 bases in between. DNA for the CDR3: TGCAGCCCTCAACGGGGGTCTAACACTGAAGCTTTCTTT. Translating gives CSPQRGSNTEAFF.

The chain couples TRBV19 to TRBJ1-1; possibly TRBD1 for D (5 bases). The ends were cut back, 7 bases at V and 5 bases at J, with 17 bases in the middle. This CDR3 region has 14 residues. Germline lookup yields CDR1 LNHDA and CDR2 SQIVND (reference sequence). CDR3 nucleotide sequence: TGTGCCAGTACGGCGGGACGGGTGGGGACTGAAGCTTTCTTT. Translating it yields CASTAGRVGTEAFF.

This clone was detected once. The chain couples TRBV4-1 to TRBJ1-1, with D unclear. The V and J ends lost 2 bases and 0 bases respectively, with 7 bases between them. Germline CDR1 reads MGHRA; CDR2 reads YSYEKL. The CDR3 is 14 residues long. The CDR3 bases are TGCGCCAGCAGCCAATGGCATATGAACACTGAAGCTTTCTTT. Encoded protein: CASSQWHMNTEAFF.